Shown below are 5 T cell receptor beta chains from a single sample sequenced in a study of control samples from healthy donors and cancer patients. The data were produced by immunoSEQ multiplex PCR, yet TCRdb's version contains in-frame clones alone and is incomplete. The sample holds some 57,000 clones, roughly 94% seen once. The source material was blood. Receptors were obtained from a man younger than 40 in good health.

This chain connects TRBV5-4 to TRBJ2-5; TRBD1 is a possible D gene (5 bases). The germline CDR1 and CDR2 sequences are SGHNT and YYREEE (reference sequence). Trimming took 7 bases from V and 5 from J, leaving 18 bases between them. The CDR3 covers 14 residues. CDR3 sequence (DNA): TGTGCCAGCGCAAGCAGGGCTGCACAGGAGACCCAGTACTTC. Amino acids: CASASRAAQETQYF.

This clone was seen only once. The chain recombines TRBV4-3 with TRBJ1-2, with TRBD1 matching over 9 bases. Germline assignment: CDR1 LGHNA and CDR2 YSLEER. Unmatched junction bases numbered 6, after V lost 3 bases and J lost 7 bases. The CDR3 extends over 14 amino acids. The CDR3 sequence: CASSQDHRGLGYTF. The DNA of the CDR3 is TGCGCCAGCAGCCAGGATCACAGGGGGCTTGGCTACACCTTC.

The chain combines TRBV20-1 with TRBJ1-2, with D perhaps matching TRBD1 (5 bases). This CDR3 contains 11 residues. CDR1 and CDR2 from the germline V gene are DFQATT and SNEGSKA (reference sequence). V was clipped by 1 base and J by 7 bases, with 7 bases between them. CDR3 protein: CSARVGVGYTF. The CDR3 DNA is TGCAGTGCTAGAGTGGGGGTTGGCTACACCTTC.

The rearrangement links TRBV28 to TRBJ2-2; D may be TRBD2 (5 bases). Trimming shortened V by 3 bases and J by 0 bases, and 5 bases separated the two germline ends. There are 14 residues in the CDR3. CDR1 is MDHEN and CDR2 is SYDVKM in the germline V gene. CDR3 region: CASSLRANTGELFF. The CDR3 DNA sequence: TGTGCCAGCAGTTTGAGGGCGAACACCGGGGAGCTGTTTTTT.

The chain couples TRBV7-3 to TRBJ2-3; no firm D call. V lost 1 base, J lost 2 bases, and 4 bases lay in between. The CDR3 consists of 13 residues. Germline assignment: CDR1 SGHTA and CDR2 FQGTGA. The CDR3 DNA sequence: TGTGCCAGCAGCTTAATTGACACAGATACGCAGTATTTT. This codes for CASSLIDTDTQYF. The variable domain in full, completed from reference TRBV7-3 and TRBJ2-3, reads GAGVSQTPSNKVTEKGKYVELRCDPISGHTALYWYRQSLGQGPEFLIYFQGTGAADDSGLPNDRFFAVRPEGSVSTLKIQRTERGDSAVYLCASSLIDTDTQYFGPGTRLTVL.